The next 25 T cell receptor beta chains were all read from a single sample in a study of post-analysis software for immune sequencing data. Points from the study as a whole: Four or five TRBV segments (TRBV5-6, TRBV5-1 and TRBV20-1 among them) occurred more frequently in patients than in controls.

These receptors have no known antigen. Unique molecular identifiers tagged the TCR beta cDNA libraries. TCRdb redid the calling of the PCR reads with MiXCR, one entry per CDR3 protein. The table includes about 540,000 distinct CDR3 sequences, roughly 34% detected once. Material for sequencing was blood. These receptors were collected from a girl aged 2-17 years with multiple sclerosis.

The chain employs TRBV20-1 and TRBJ1-1; 7 positions agree with TRBD1. CDR3 size: 14 residues. With V trimmed by 1 base and J by 5 bases, 7 bases remained unmatched. Germline CDR1 reads DFQATT; CDR2 reads SNEGSKA (reference sequence). CDR3 loop: CSARAMTGRTEAFF. DNA of the CDR3: TGCAGTGCTAGAGCAATGACAGGGAGGACTGAAGCTTTCTTT.

This clonotype was counted between two and nine times. The V call is TRBV20-1, the J call TRBJ2-3; D is undetermined. The CDR3 has 14 amino acids. Trimming shortened V by 0 bases and J by 5 bases, and 12 bases separated the two germline ends. Germline CDR1 DFQATT, CDR2 SNEGSKA (reference sequence). Here the CDR3 DNA reads TGCAGTGCTAGAGATCTCAACGTGAGAGATACGCAGTATTTT. This sequence encodes CSARDLNVRDTQYF.

The chain combines TRBV10-3 with TRBJ2-3; D remains ambiguous. The V end lost 11 bases, the J end lost 0 bases, and 15 bases lay between the germline ends. Looked up from germline, CDR1 is ENHRY and CDR2 is SYGVKD. The CDR3 totals 14 residues. The DNA for the CDR3 is TGTGCCTCCGCGAAGGGCGGTAGCACAGATACGCAGTATTTT. Its protein is CASAKGGSTDTQYF.

This chain joins TRBV15 and TRBJ2-5, with 12 bases matching TRBD2. Germline lookup yields CDR1 LNHNV and CDR2 YYDKDF (reference sequence). Trimming cost V 1 base and J 6 bases; bases outside gene matches: 12. The CDR3 contains 18 residues. The CDR3 sequence: CATSRGLAGEIGLQTQYF. CDR3 DNA: TGTGCCACCAGCAGAGGACTAGCGGGGGAAATTGGGCTGCAGACCCAGTACTTC.

This clonotype occurred a few times. The chain carries TRBV7-9 and TRBJ2-1; the match to TRBD2 covers 9 bases. The CDR3 has 16 residues. V dropped 4 bases and J dropped 8; count of bases not matched to a gene: 12. Germline V gene data show CDR1 as SEHNR and CDR2 as FQNEAQ (reference sequence). The CDR3 region is CASSYNPRGGGYEQFF. CDR3 sequence (DNA): TGTGCCAGCAGCTACAACCCGCGCGGGGGGGGCTATGAGCAGTTCTTC.

The V and J genes are TRBV20-1 and TRBJ1-1; 7 bases line up with TRBD1. CDR3 length: 14 amino acids. Germline V gives CDR1 DFQATT, CDR2 SNEGSKA (reference sequence). V gave up 6 bases and J gave up 3 bases; unmatched junction bases: 10. Written as DNA, the CDR3 is TGCAGTGCCAAGTCGGGACAGCAGTACACTGAAGCTTTCTTT. Its translation: CSAKSGQQYTEAFF.

Comment on this clonotype: A read error may account for a junction end that differs from germline. V and J are TRBV6-2 or TRBV6-3 and TRBJ2-1; 7 bases fit TRBD2. The CDR3 is 16 residues long. CDR1 and CDR2 (germline): MNHEY, SVGEGT. CDR3 sequence (DNA): TGTGCCAGCAGTTACCCAGCGGGGATCTCCTGCAATGAGCAGTTCTTC. As protein: CASSYPAGISCNEQFF.

J is TRBJ2-1 and V is TRBV6-6, with D possibly matching TRBD1 (6 bases). The CDR3 runs to 14 residues. V lost 0 bases and J 5 bases, leaving 8 bases between the germline ends. Germline V gene data show CDR1 as MNHNY and CDR2 as SVGAGI (reference sequence). The CDR3 nucleotides are TGTGCCAGCAGTTACTCGGGGGCAGACAATGAGCAGTTCTTC. Its translation: CASSYSGADNEQFF.

There are a few counts of this clonotype. This chain uses TRBV5-1 with TRBJ2-1; D unclear. The germline V gene encodes CDR1 SGHRS and CDR2 YFSETQ. The CDR3 loop spans 11 amino acids. V was trimmed by 2 bases and J by 9 bases, leaving 6 bases between them. The CDR3 bases are TGCGCCAGCAGCTTTGAGGTTGAGCAGTTCTTC. Protein sequence: CASSFEVEQFF.

The J gene is TRBJ1-1, the V gene TRBV7-9; D remains ambiguous. The V end was cut by 7 bases, the J end by 1 base, with 19 bases between. The CDR3 consists of 16 residues. The germline CDR1 and CDR2 sequences are SEHNR and FQNEAQ (reference sequence). The CDR3 sequence: CASTFSTGLRNTEAFF. The CDR3 DNA sequence: TGTGCCAGCACCTTCTCCACTGGACTGAGGAACACTGAAGCTTTCTTT.

For the CDR3, the DNA is TGTGCCAGCAGCCAGATGCCACCCCCTAGCAATCAGCCCCAGCATTTT. Its protein is CASSQMPPPSNQPQHF. V gene TRBV7-2 combines with J gene TRBJ1-5, with D unresolved. CDR1 SGHTA and CDR2 FQGNSA come from the germline V gene. This CDR3 contains 16 residues. V lost 5 bases and J 0 bases, leaving 14 bases between the germline ends.

The J gene is TRBJ2-5, the V gene TRBV6-5; tentatively, D is TRBD1 (6 bases). The V end lost 0 bases, the J end lost 4 bases, and 15 bases lay between the germline ends. Germline values: CDR1 MNHEY, CDR2 SVGAGI. The CDR3 extends over 16 amino acids. The CDR3 DNA follows: TGTGCCAGCAGTTACTCTTGGGGGCCGAAGGGAGAGACCCAGTACTTC. It specifies CASSYSWGPKGETQYF.

This clonotype was picked up a small number of times. This rearrangement joins TRBV20-1 to TRBJ1-2; D ambiguous. The CDR3 is 11 residues long. The V gene's germline CDR1 is DFQATT and CDR2 SNEGSKA (reference sequence). Trimming left V 5 bases short and J 8 bases short, with 12 bases between. CDR3 coding DNA: TGCAGTGCTGCCCGGCGGGAGGGCTACACCTTC. Protein product: CSAARREGYTF.

The CDR3 DNA is TGTGCCAGCAGCCAGGGACAGGTCCAGGGGACCCAGTACTTC. Translating it yields CASSQGQVQGTQYF. The chain carries TRBV11-3 and TRBJ2-5; 8 positions agree with TRBD1. V trimming: 5 bases; J trimming: 7 bases; junction bases outside the gene matches: 9. Germline V gene lookup returns CDR1 SGHNT and CDR2 YENEEA. This CDR3 spans 14 amino acids.

The J gene is TRBJ1-1, the V gene TRBV5-1; 9 bases are shared with TRBD1. Unmatched junction bases numbered 8, after V lost 4 bases and J lost 4 bases. This CDR3 is built from 15 residues. CDR1 and CDR2 from the germline V gene are SGHRS and YFSETQ. Here the CDR3 reads CASSPRGTGSTEAFF. In DNA, the CDR3 is TGCGCCAGCAGCCCGAGAGGGACAGGGTCCACTGAAGCTTTCTTT.

This rearrangement joins TRBV29-1 to TRBJ2-4; perhaps TRBD1 as D (6 bases). The last part of the DNA fits TRBJ2-7 better; the J call may be wrong. The germline CDR1 and CDR2 sequences are SQVTM and ANQGSEA. This CDR3 has 12 amino acids. The CDR3 nucleotides read TGCAGCGTCAACGATCAGGGGAACGAGCAGTACTTC. It codes for CSVNDQGNEQYF.

The rearrangement joins TRBV6-2 or TRBV6-3 to TRBJ1-2, with a weak D call TRBD1 (5 bases). This CDR3 is built from 14 residues. V was shortened by 2 bases and J by 8 bases, with 15 bases between the two germline ends. CDR1 is MNHEY and CDR2 is SVGEGT in the germline V gene. In DNA, the CDR3 is TGTGCCAGCAGTTACGAGTGGGGACGCGGGGGCTACACCTTC. As protein: CASSYEWGRGGYTF.

In this sample, this clonotype turned up a few times. The CDR3 is CASSPLGAPYGYTF. The CDR3 coding sequence is TGTGCCAGCAGCCCCCTGGGGGCCCCCTATGGCTACACCTTC. V and J are TRBV3-1 and TRBJ1-2; tentatively, D is TRBD1 (6 bases). The V end lost 4 bases, the J end lost 4 bases, and 13 bases lay between the germline ends. The CDR3 has 14 amino acids. Germline V gene sequence: CDR1 LGHDT, CDR2 YNNKEL (reference sequence).

J is TRBJ2-7 and V is TRBV20-1; maybe TRBD2 (7 bases). The CDR3 spans 16 residues. Germline V gene sequence: CDR1 DFQATT, CDR2 SNEGSKA (reference sequence). The V end lost 3 bases, the J end lost 2 bases, and 20 bases lay between the germline ends. CDR3 in DNA: TGCAGTGCTAGGCAGGGAGTTGGCGGGGGCACCTACGAGCAGTACTTC. Translated, it gives CSARQGVGGGTYEQYF.

The genes are TRBV4-1 and TRBJ2-1, with 11 bases matching TRBD2. The trim removed 3 bases at V and 8 bases at J, leaving 12 bases unmatched. The CDR3 is made up of 17 amino acids. Per germline, CDR1 MGHRA and CDR2 YSYEKL. The CDR3 nucleotides read TGCGCCAGCAGCCAGCCTAGCGGGGGGACCTTTGGGGATGAGCAGTTCTTC. Translated, it gives CASSQPSGGTFGDEQFF.

This clonotype was observed a handful of times. V and J are TRBV5-1 and TRBJ2-3; 7 nucleotides align to TRBD2. After removal of 2 bases from V and 4 bases from J, the junction contained 10 bases not matched to a gene. The germline CDR1 and CDR2 sequences are SGHRS and YFSETQ. The CDR3 totals 16 residues. CDR3 amino acids: CASSFSGLVISDTQYF. CDR3 nucleotides: TGCGCCAGCAGCTTTTCTGGACTAGTGATCTCAGATACGCAGTATTTT. Full variable domain (outside the CDR3, taken from reference TRBV5-1 and TRBJ2-3): KAGVTQTPRYLIKTRGQQVTLSCSPISGHRSVSWYQQTPGQGLQFLFEYFSETQRNKGNFPGRFSGRQFSNSRSEMNVSTLELGDSALYLCASSFSGLVISDTQYFGPGTRLTVL.

The chain is built from TRBV20-1 and TRBJ1-1; unclear D gene. CDR3 length equals 15 residues. V lost 3 bases and J lost 0, with 14 bases in between. The germline V gene encodes CDR1 DFQATT and CDR2 SNEGSKA (reference sequence). CDR3 loop: CSARAAPGMNTEAFF. CDR3 nucleotides: TGCAGTGCTAGGGCAGCCCCCGGGATGAACACTGAAGCTTTCTTT.

The V and J genes are TRBV20-1 and TRBJ2-1; TRBD2 aligns across 8 bases. The CDR3 has 15 amino acids. The J segment lost 0 bases and the V segment lost 6 bases, leaving 7 bases of the junction unmatched. In germline, CDR1 is DFQATT, CDR2 SNEGSKA (reference sequence). This chain's CDR3 is CSAPASGSSYNEQFF. Written as DNA, the CDR3 is TGCAGTGCCCCAGCCAGCGGGAGCTCCTACAATGAGCAGTTCTTC.

The V gene is TRBV6-5, the J gene TRBJ2-5; 9 bases fit TRBD2. J lost 4 bases, V lost 7 bases, and 10 bases had no gene match. CDR1 is MNHEY and CDR2 is SVGAGI in the germline V gene. CDR3 length: 15 amino acids. CDR3 in amino acids: CASTATGGGAETQYF. The DNA for the CDR3 is TGTGCCAGCACCGCTACTGGCGGGGGGGCAGAGACCCAGTACTTC.

The chain employs TRBV20-1 and TRBJ1-6; D might be TRBD1 (5 bases). The CDR3 has 15 amino acids. The germline V and J ends were trimmed by 3 bases and 9 bases, with 18 bases remaining between them. Germline V lookup: CDR1 DFQATT, CDR2 SNEGSKA (reference sequence). As DNA, the CDR3 is TGCAGTGCTAGTCGCGGCGCTTATGGGGGTTCACCCCTCCACTTT. Protein: CSASRGAYGGSPLHF.